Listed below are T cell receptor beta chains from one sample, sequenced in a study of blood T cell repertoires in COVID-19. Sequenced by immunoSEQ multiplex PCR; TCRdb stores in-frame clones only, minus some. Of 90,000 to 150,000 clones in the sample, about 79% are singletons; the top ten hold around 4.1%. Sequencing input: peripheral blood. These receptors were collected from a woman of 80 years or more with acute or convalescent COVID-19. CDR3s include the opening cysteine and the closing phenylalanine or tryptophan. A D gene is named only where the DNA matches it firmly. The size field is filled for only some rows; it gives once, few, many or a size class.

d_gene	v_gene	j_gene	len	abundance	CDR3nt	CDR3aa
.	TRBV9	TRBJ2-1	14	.	TGTGCCAGCAGCCCAAGGACAGAATACAATGAGCAGTTCTTC	CASSPRTEYNEQFF
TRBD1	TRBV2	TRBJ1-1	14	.	TGTGCCAGCAGAAGACAGGGTACGAACACTGAAGCTTTCTTT	CASRRQGTNTEAFF
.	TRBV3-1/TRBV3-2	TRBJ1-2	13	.	TGTGCCAGCAGCCAATACTCGAGCTATGGCTACACCTTC	CASSQYSSYGYTF
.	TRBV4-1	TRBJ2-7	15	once	TGCGCCAGCAGCCAAGAGTACGACGACATCTACGAGCAGTACTTC	CASSQEYDDIYEQYF
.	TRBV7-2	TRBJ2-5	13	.	TGTGCCAGCAGCTACAGGGCTGGCGAGACCCAGTACTTC	CASSYRAGETQYF
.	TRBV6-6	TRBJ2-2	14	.	TGTGCCAGCAGTTACATGGTGCGAAACGGGGAGCTGTTTTTT	CASSYMVRNGELFF
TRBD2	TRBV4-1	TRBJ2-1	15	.	TGCGCCAGCAGCCATGGACTAGCGGGGGACAATGAGCAGTTCTTC	CASSHGLAGDNEQFF
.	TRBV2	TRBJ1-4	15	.	TGTGCCAGCAGTGAACTTGGCCCCGGCGGCGAAAAACTGTTTTTT	CASSELGPGGEKLFF
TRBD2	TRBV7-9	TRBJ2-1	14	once	TGTGCCAGCAGCTTAATCCGGGGGGGGAATGAGCAGTTCTTC	CASSLIRGGNEQFF
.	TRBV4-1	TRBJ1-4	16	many	TGCGCCAGCAGCCAGATCCCCACTGTAATGAATGAAAAACTGTTTTTT	CASSQIPTVMNEKLFF
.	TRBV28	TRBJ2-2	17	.	TGTGCCAGCAGTTTACGAACCCTAGCTTCTAACACCGGGGAGCTGTTTTTT	CASSLRTLASNTGELFF
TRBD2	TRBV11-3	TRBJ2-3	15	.	TGTGCCAGCAGCCAGACTAGCGGGAGTTCTGATACGCAGTATTTT	CASSQTSGSSDTQYF
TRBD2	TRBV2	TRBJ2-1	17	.	TGTGCCAGCAGTGAAAGGGTACCGGGGGGGCCGGGCAATGAGCAGTTCTTC	CASSERVPGGPGNEQFF
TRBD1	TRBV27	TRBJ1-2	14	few	TGTGCCAGCAGTCTCCGACAGGGCAACTATGGCTACACCTTC	CASSLRQGNYGYTF
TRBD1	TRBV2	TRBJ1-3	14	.	TGTGCCAGCAGGGTACAGGGGGCTGGAAACACCATATATTTT	CASRVQGAGNTIYF
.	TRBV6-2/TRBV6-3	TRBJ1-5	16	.	TGTGCCAGCAGTTATATAGGACAGTCGGGCAATCAGCCCCAGCATTTT	CASSYIGQSGNQPQHF
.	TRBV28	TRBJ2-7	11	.	TGTGCCAGCAGTTTCATCTACGAGCAGTACTTC	CASSFIYEQYF
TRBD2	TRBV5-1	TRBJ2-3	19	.	TGCGCCAGCAGCTTGCCCCCTGGGGCAGCGGGGGTCTTCACAGATACGCAGTATTTT	CASSLPPGAAGVFTDTQYF
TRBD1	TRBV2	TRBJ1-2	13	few	TGTGCCAGCACGACGGGACAGGGTTCGGGCTACACCTTC	CASTTGQGSGYTF
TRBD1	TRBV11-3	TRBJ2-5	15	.	TGTGCCAGCAGCTTAGGGACAGGTGGCCAAGAGACCCAGTACTTC	CASSLGTGGQETQYF
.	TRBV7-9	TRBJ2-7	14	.	TGTGCCAGCAGCTTAGGACTACTACCCTACGAGCAGTACTTC	CASSLGLLPYEQYF
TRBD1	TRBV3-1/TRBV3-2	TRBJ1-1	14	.	TGTGCCAGCAGCCGAGGCGACAGGGACACTGAAGCTTTCTTT	CASSRGDRDTEAFF
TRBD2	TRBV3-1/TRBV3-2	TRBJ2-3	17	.	TGTGCCAGCAGCCATCTAGGGAGGGATCACTACACAGATACGCAGTATTTT	CASSHLGRDHYTDTQYF
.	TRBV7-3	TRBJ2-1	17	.	TGTGCCAGCAGCCGCGGACTACGACCGAGCTCCTACAATGAGCAGTTCTTC	CASSRGLRPSSYNEQFF
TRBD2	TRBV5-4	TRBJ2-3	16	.	TGTGCCAGCACCCTAGGGGCTAGCGGAAGCACAGATACGCAGTATTTT	CASTLGASGSTDTQYF
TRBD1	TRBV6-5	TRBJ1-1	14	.	TGTGCCAGCAGCGCGGACAGGGGGAACACTGAAGCTTTCTTT	CASSADRGNTEAFF
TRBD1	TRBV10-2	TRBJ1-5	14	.	TGCGCCAGCAGCTCTCAGGGGGCGGGTCAGCCCCAGCATTTT	CASSSQGAGQPQHF
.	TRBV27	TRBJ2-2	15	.	TGTGCCAGCAGTTTTGGGGACACTTACACCGGGGAGCTGTTTTTT	CASSFGDTYTGELFF
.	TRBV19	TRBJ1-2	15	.	TGTGCCAGTACCCGTCGGGGGGGCGCCGGCTATGGCTACACCTTC	CASTRRGGAGYGYTF
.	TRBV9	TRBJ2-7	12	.	TGTGCCAGCAGCCCTCAGGGCTACGAGCAGTACTTC	CASSPQGYEQYF
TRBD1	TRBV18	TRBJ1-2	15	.	TGTGCCAGCTCACCAGGACAGGGTCCTTCCTATGGCTACACCTTC	CASSPGQGPSYGYTF
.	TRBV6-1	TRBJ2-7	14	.	TGTGCCAGCAACCAACACGGGGTCGGTCGGGAGCAGTACTTC	CASNQHGVGREQYF
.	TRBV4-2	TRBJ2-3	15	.	TGTGCCAGCAGCCTAGGGGGTCTAAACACAGATACGCAGTATTTT	CASSLGGLNTDTQYF
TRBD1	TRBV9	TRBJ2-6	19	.	TGTGCCAGCAGCGTAGCTCGGGACAGGGGTCTGGCTGGGGCCAACGTCCTGACTTTC	CASSVARDRGLAGANVLTF
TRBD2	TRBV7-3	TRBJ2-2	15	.	TGTGCCAGCAGCTTTGGCGGGGGGGCCAACGGGGAGCTGTTTTTT	CASSFGGGANGELFF
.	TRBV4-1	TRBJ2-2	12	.	TGCGCCAGCAGCCAAGCAGGCGGGGAGCTGTTTTTT	CASSQAGGELFF
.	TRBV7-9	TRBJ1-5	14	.	TGTGCCAGCAGCTTAACAGGGATAGATCAGCCCCAGCATTTT	CASSLTGIDQPQHF
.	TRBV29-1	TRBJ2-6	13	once	TGCAGCGTTCGGGAGTCTGGGGCCAACGTCCTGACTTTC	CSVRESGANVLTF
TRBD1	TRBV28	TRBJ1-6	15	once	TGTGCCAGCAGTTCCAGACAGGGGAGAGTGCCACCCCTCCACTTT	CASSSRQGRVPPLHF
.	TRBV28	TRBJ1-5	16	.	TGTGCCAGCAGGACACCTGGACGGGGTAGCAATCAGCCCCAGCATTTT	CASRTPGRGSNQPQHF
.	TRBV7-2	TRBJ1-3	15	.	TGTGCCAGCAGCTTTGGAGGACTCTCTGGAAACACCATATATTTT	CASSFGGLSGNTIYF
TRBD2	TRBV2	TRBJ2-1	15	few	TGTGCCAGCAGAAAATTTAGCGGGGGCTACAATGAGCAGTTCTTC	CASRKFSGGYNEQFF
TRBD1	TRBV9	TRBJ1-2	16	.	TGTGCCAGCCAAGCGCAAACAGGGGGAATAGACTATGGCTACACCTTC	CASQAQTGGIDYGYTF
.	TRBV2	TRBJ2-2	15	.	TGTGCCAGCAGGAGGGGGACGTTTAACACCGGGGAGCTGTTTTTT	CASRRGTFNTGELFF
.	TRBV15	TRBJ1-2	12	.	TGTGCCACCAGCAGAGTGGAGGGATACTACACCTTC	CATSRVEGYYTF
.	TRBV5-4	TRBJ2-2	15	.	TGTGCCAGCAGCTTGCTTGGGGCTGGTACCGGGGAGCTGTTTTTT	CASSLLGAGTGELFF
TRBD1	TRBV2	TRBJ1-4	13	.	TGTGCCAGCAGGGAAAGGGGGCCGGAAAAACTGTTTTTT	CASRERGPEKLFF
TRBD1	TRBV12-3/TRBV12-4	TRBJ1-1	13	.	TGTGCCAGCAGTACAACAGGGGGCACTGAAGCTTTCTTT	CASSTTGGTEAFF
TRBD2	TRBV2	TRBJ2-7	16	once	TGTGCCAGCAGCGACCAAGCTAGGGGAGGGGAGTACGAGCAGTACTTC	CASSDQARGGEYEQYF
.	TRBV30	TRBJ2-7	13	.	TGTGCCTCAGGGAACCCAGGGGCCTACGAGCAGTACTTC	CASGNPGAYEQYF
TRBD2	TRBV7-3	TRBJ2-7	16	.	TGTGCCAGCAGCCCAATAGGGGGGACTAGCGCACCCGAGCAGTACTTC	CASSPIGGTSAPEQYF